This T cell receptor beta chain was found in a study of blood T cell repertoires in COVID-19. The protocol was immunoSEQ multiplex PCR, while the TCRdb copy is restricted to in-frame clones and leaves out a portion. The data show some 210,000 clones, about 88% seen once. Sequenced sample: peripheral blood. This sequence originates from a woman aged 40 to 50 with acute or convalescent COVID-19.

The CDR3 bases are TGCAGCGTTGAAGCAAGGAGGGGCAATAATAACTATGGCTACACCTTC. Encoded protein: CSVEARRGNNNYGYTF. The chain couples TRBV29-1 to TRBJ1-2, with D maybe TRBD1 (5 bases). The germline V gene encodes CDR1 SQVTM and CDR2 ANQGSEA. There are 16 residues in the CDR3. Trimming left V 1 base short and J 1 base short, with 16 bases between.